This T cell receptor (beta chain) comes out of a study of blood T cell repertoires in COVID-19. Study-level information: Material from acute and convalescent COVID-19 was sourced from the United States, Italy and Spain. PBMCs, B-cell-depleted T cells, or T cells were the source of the cDNA or gDNA that made up the material.

As handled by the study authors: How many nucleated cells were present was estimated from reference gene primer amplification. Some clones are missing from TCRdb's copy, which holds only in-frame ones; the method was immunoSEQ multiplex PCR. D and trimming come from the DNA, and the V and J calls and clone size come from that table. The sample holds 200,000 to 250,000 clones, 88% seen once. CDR1 is MNHEY and CDR2 is SMNVEV in the germline V gene (reference sequence). This CDR3 spans 16 amino acids. The V gene end was trimmed by 1 base and the J gene end by 2 bases; junction bases not matched to a gene: 4.

V and J are TRBV27 and TRBJ2-7; 11 positions match TRBD2. The sequenced sample was peripheral blood. This receptor was obtained from a woman aged 55-70 years with acute or convalescent COVID-19. The CDR3 here is CASSLLPGLAAYEQYF. Here the CDR3 DNA reads TGTGCCAGCAGTTTATTGCCGGGACTAGCGGCCTACGAGCAGTACTTC.